This T cell receptor (beta chain) was captured in a study of OX40 agonist ivuxolimab in advanced cancers. For the wider study: Ivuxolimab was an agonistic, fully human IgG2 monoclonal antibody directed against OX40 (CD134), a costimulatory receptor. Intravenous ivuxolimab was administered to patients every 2 weeks at six dose levels: 0.01, 0.1, 0.3, 1.5, 3 and 10 mg/kg. Of the 50 to 55 patients in dose escalation, about 19 had hepatocellular carcinoma, around 15 had melanoma, 9 had renal cell carcinoma and 9 had head and neck cancer. A male proportion of around 81% and a mean age of approximately 61 years, ranging from about 20 to 79, were recorded for the dose-escalation cohort. Prior anti-PD-1, anti-PD-L1 or anti-CTLA-4 therapy was permitted, and checkpoint inhibitors had been received by 30% to 40% of dose-escalation patients. Partial responses were achieved by three dose-escalation patients, of whom one had hepatocellular carcinoma and two had cutaneous melanoma. The purpose of peripheral TCRbeta sequencing was to test whether ivuxolimab changed TCR sequence diversity and led to clonal T-cell expansion. The paper describes the monotherapy dose-escalation part (N of about 47 patients) of the phase I trial of ivuxolimab.

Turning to this clone: Its antigen remains unidentified. Base quality data are lacking; no much larger clone is found one base away.

Patients with autoimmune disease history or receiving systemic immunosuppression were excluded from the trial. In every dose cohort, peripheral blood was drawn for TCR sequencing at baseline, cycle 4 day 1, and cycle 7 day 1. The samples were taken from a phase I, first-in-human, multicenter, open-label dose-escalation trial of ivuxolimab. The trial enrolled adults with locally advanced or metastatic head and neck squamous cell, hepatocellular, melanoma or renal cell carcinoma. Before TCR sequencing, CD4+ T cells and CD8+ T cells from peripheral blood were sorted into separate populations. To sequence the TCRbeta CDR3 region, genomic DNA was isolated from the sorted cells. The immunoSEQ Assay was used for sequencing of TCRbeta CDR3 regions. Held by TCRdb, this immuneACCESS table contains in-frame sequences only and omits some clones. Under half of the omission traces to an unresolved V gene where checked; the cause of the rest is unknown. Within this sample are roughly 28,000 clones, with 82% of them counted one time only. Of the sample, roughly a fifth is held by the ten largest clones.

General conclusions and limits of the study: The antigen specificity of the clonally expanded peripheral T cells was not determined. In the 0.1-3.0 mg/kg groups, partial responders had among the lowest normalized peripheral clonal expansion, particularly in CD8+ T cells. At doses of 0.1 to 3.0 mg/kg, clonal expansion of both CD4+ and CD8+ T cells in blood was seen between baseline and week 6. After ivuxolimab, CD8+ T cells had more expanded clones than CD4+ T cells on average. Low levels of normalized T-cell clonal expansion were also seen in some nonresponding patients.

The sequence was collected from an adult with an advanced solid tumor such as melanoma, head and neck, liver or kidney cancer. Material: CD4+ or CD8+ T cells sorted from blood, obtained in a trial of the OX40 agonist ivuxolimab.

The bases are TGTGCCAGCAGTTTAGTAGCGGGGGTAACAAGCTCCTACAATGAGCAGTTCTTC. Its product reads: CASSLVAGVTSSYNEQFF. This sequence uses TRBV27 and TRBJ2-1; the junction holds 9 bases that match TRBD2. Including cysteine and phenylalanine, the CDR3 has 18 amino acids. CDR3 DNA is the only sequence kept; it has 54 bases, read in frame from the first base. Per the germline V gene (reference sequence), MNHEY is the CDR1 and SMNVEV is the CDR2. Trimmed from V: 2 bases; trimmed from J: 0 bases; junction bases lacking a gene match: 8.